A selection of T cell receptor beta chains follows, all from one sample in a study of blood T cell repertoires in COVID-19. The method was immunoSEQ multiplex PCR; TCRdb's version includes in-frame clones alone and lacks a portion of them. The sample carries over 200,000 clones, more than 80% recorded once. The sample was peripheral blood. The origin of the receptors is a woman in her twenties or thirties with COVID-19, enrolled during active disease. CDR3s include the opening cysteine and the closing phenylalanine or tryptophan. A D gene is named only where the DNA matches it firmly. Some rows mark clone size as missing; the rest say once, few, many or name a class of expanded clone.

d_gene	abundance	v_gene	j_gene	CDR3nt	CDR3aa
-	-	TRBV30	TRBJ1-1	TGTGCCTCCACGGGGGTGCCTGAAGCTTTCTTT	CASTGVPEAFF
-	-	TRBV29-1	TRBJ1-1	TGCAGCGTTGAAGGGCCGGAGTGGATGAACACTGAAGCTTTCTTT	CSVEGPEWMNTEAFF
TRBD1	-	TRBV30	TRBJ2-3	TGTGCCTGCCTTACAGGGGCCGTTCAGTATTTT	CACLTGAVQYF
TRBD1	-	TRBV27	TRBJ2-7	TGTGCCAGCAGCAGACAGGGCGGAGACGCCTACGAGCAGTACTTC	CASSRQGGDAYEQYF
-	once	TRBV11-2	TRBJ2-7	TGTGCCAGCAGCGGCGTAGCAACTTTTAACGAGCAGTACTTC	CASSGVATFNEQYF
TRBD1	-	TRBV9	TRBJ1-2	TGTGCCAGCAGCGTGGACAGGGAGTTAAGCTTGGATGGCTACACCTTC	CASSVDRELSLDGYTF
-	few	TRBV19	TRBJ2-3	TGTGCCAGTTCACGGGTCCTCTCCGGGGATACGCAGTATTTT	CASSRVLSGDTQYF
TRBD1	-	TRBV27	TRBJ1-2	TGTGCCAGCAGTTCAGACGGGACAGGGACCTATGGCTACACCTTC	CASSSDGTGTYGYTF
-	-	TRBV6-5	TRBJ2-7	TGTGCCAGCAGCCCCGGACATGGCGAGCAGTACTTC	CASSPGHGEQYF
TRBD2	-	TRBV9	TRBJ2-3	TGTGCCAGCAGCGTAGACACCGTCGGACTAGCGGACACAGATACGCAGTATTTT	CASSVDTVGLADTDTQYF
-	-	TRBV15	TRBJ1-3	TGTGCCACCAGCAGAGAAGGACTCACCATATATTTT	CATSREGLTIYF
-	-	TRBV30	TRBJ2-7	TGTGCCTGGAGTATCTCTAGGGGCTCCTACGAGCAGTACTTC	CAWSISRGSYEQYF
TRBD2	-	TRBV30	TRBJ2-1	TGTGCCTCCCGACTAGCGGGGTTAAATGAGCAGTTCTTC	CASRLAGLNEQFF
-	-	TRBV6-6	TRBJ2-1	TGTGCCAGCAGTCAACAGTGGCAAGAACGGTTCTTC	CASSQQWQERFF
-	-	TRBV20-1	TRBJ1-5	TGCAGTGCTAGTAAGGGAGGTACAAGCAATCAGCCCCAGCATTTT	CSASKGGTSNQPQHF
TRBD1	-	TRBV6-1	TRBJ2-7	TGTGCCAGCAGTGAACCGGGACAGATCTCCTACGAGCAGTACTTC	CASSEPGQISYEQYF
TRBD1	-	TRBV7-2	TRBJ2-1	TGTGCCAGCAGCTCGGACAGGGGATACTACAATGAGCAGTTCTTC	CASSSDRGYYNEQFF